This TCR beta chain is from a study of T cell repertoires in cytomegalovirus infection. About the study: Indicated by public TCR beta signatures were CMV infection and matching HLA type. Overall study results and limits: Across the ex vivo response, the dominant clonotypes were HLA-C-restricted CMV-specific TCR beta clonotypes. Adding up the frequency of public TCR beta families identified people who carried CMV plus the relevant HLA.

TCRdb reanalysed the reads using MiXCR and keeps one entry per CDR3 protein. The repertoire includes a few hundred thousand distinct CDR3 sequences, about 42% of them detected once, and 40% to 50% sits in the top ten. With respect to this clonotype: Antigen specificity is unknown.

Germline loops: CDR1 LNHDA, CDR2 SQIVND (reference sequence). The germline V and J ends were trimmed by 3 bases and 0 bases, with 15 bases remaining between them. The CDR3 covers 17 residues. The rearrangement links TRBV19 to TRBJ1-5; D may be TRBD1 (5 bases). Material: cultured PBMCs, obtained from culture after CMV antigen stimulation. The TCR was taken from a human donor in good health (CMV status not recorded). Some clones in this sample may be carry-over from other donors' samples. CDR3 sequence: CASSIVRRTYSNQPQHF. The CDR3 DNA is TGTGCCAGTAGTATTGTCAGGAGGACATATAGCAATCAGCCCCAGCATTTT.